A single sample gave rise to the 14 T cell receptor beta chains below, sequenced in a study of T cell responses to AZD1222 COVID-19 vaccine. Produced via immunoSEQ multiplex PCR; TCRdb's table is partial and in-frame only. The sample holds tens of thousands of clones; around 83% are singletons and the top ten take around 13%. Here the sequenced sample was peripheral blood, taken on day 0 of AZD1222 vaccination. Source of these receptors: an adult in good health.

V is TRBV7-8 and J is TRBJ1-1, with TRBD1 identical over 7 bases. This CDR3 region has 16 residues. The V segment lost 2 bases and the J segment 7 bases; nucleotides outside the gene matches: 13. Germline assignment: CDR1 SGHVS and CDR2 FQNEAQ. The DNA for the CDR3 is TGTGCCAGCAGCTTATTAGATCGGGGACAGTTCTTTGAAGCTTTCTTT. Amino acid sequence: CASSLLDRGQFFEAFF.

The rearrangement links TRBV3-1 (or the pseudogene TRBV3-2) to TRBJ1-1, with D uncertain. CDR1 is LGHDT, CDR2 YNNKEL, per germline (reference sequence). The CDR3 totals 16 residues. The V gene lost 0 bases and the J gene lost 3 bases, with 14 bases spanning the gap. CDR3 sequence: CASSQDGPYRYTEAFF. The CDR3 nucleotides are TGTGCCAGCAGCCAAGATGGGCCCTACCGTTACACTGAAGCTTTCTTT.

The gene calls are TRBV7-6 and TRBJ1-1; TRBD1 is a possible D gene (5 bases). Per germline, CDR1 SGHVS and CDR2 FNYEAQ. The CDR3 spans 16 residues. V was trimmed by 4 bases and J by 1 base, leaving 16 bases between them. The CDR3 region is CASSSWGEDGNTEAFF. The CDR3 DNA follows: TGTGCCAGCAGCTCCTGGGGGGAGGACGGGAACACTGAAGCTTTCTTT. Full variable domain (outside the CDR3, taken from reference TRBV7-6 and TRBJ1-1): GAGVSQSPRYKVTKRGQDVALRCDPISGHVSLYWYRQALGQGPEFLTYFNYEAQQDKSGLPNDRFSAERPEGSISTLTIQRTEQRDSAMYRCASSSWGEDGNTEAFFGQGTRLTVV.

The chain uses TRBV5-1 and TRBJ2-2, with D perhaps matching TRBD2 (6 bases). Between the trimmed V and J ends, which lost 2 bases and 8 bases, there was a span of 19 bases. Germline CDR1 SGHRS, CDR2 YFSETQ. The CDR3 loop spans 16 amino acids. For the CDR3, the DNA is TGCGCCAGCAGCTTACAAGCCCCGGGGACTGTAGGGGAGCTGTTTTTT. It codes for CASSLQAPGTVGELFF. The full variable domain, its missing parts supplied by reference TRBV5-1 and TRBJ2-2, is KAGVTQTPRYLIKTRGQQVTLSCSPISGHRSVSWYQQTPGQGLQFLFEYFSETQRNKGNFPGRFSGRQFSNSRSEMNVSTLELGDSALYLCASSLQAPGTVGELFFGEGSRLTVL.

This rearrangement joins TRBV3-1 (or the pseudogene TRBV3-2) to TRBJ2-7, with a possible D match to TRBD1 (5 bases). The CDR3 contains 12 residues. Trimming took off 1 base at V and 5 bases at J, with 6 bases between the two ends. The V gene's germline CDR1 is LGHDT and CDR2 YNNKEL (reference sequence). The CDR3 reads CASSQAGNEQYF. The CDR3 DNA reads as TGTGCCAGCAGCCAAGCAGGGAACGAGCAGTACTTC.

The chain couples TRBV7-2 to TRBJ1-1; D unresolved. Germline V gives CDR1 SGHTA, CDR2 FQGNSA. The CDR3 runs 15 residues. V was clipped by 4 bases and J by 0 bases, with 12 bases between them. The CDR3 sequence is CASSWASGLNTEAFF. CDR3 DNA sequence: TGTGCCAGCAGCTGGGCCAGTGGGTTGAACACTGAAGCTTTCTTT.

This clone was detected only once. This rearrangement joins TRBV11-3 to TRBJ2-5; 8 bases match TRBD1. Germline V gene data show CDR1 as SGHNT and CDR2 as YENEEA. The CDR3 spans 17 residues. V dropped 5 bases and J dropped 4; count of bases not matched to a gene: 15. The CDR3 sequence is CASSRPAQRQGRETQYF. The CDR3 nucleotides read TGTGCCAGCAGCCGACCCGCCCAAAGACAGGGGAGAGAGACCCAGTACTTC.

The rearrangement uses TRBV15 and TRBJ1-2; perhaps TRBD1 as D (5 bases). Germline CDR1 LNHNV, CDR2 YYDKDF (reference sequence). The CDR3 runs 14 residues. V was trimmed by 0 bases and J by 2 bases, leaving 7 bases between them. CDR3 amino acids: CATSRDRENYGYTF. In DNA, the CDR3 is TGTGCCACCAGCAGAGACAGGGAGAACTATGGCTACACCTTC.

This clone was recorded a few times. CDR3 in amino acids: CASSNPGGVETQYF. CDR3 sequence (DNA): TGTGCCAGTAGTAACCCCGGGGGAGTGGAGACCCAGTACTTC. The rearrangement uses TRBV19 and TRBJ2-5; tentatively, D is TRBD2 (6 bases). The V gene lost 4 bases and the J gene lost 5 bases, with 14 bases spanning the gap. The CDR3 is 14 residues long. Germline V CDR1 and CDR2: LNHDA, SQIVND (reference sequence).

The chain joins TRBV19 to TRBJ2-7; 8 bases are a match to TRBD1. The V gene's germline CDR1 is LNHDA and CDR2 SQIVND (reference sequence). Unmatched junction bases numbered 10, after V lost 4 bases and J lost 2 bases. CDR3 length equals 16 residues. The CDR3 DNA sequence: TGTGCCAGTAGTAGCGACAGGGGCCACACAACCTACGAGCAGTACTTC. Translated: CASSSDRGHTTYEQYF. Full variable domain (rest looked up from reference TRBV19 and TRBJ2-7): DGGITQSPKYLFRKEGQNVTLSCEQNLNHDAMYWYRQDPGQGLRLIYYSQIVNDFQKGDIAEGYSVSREKKESFPLTVTSAQKNPTAFYLCASSSDRGHTTYEQYFGPGTRLTVT.

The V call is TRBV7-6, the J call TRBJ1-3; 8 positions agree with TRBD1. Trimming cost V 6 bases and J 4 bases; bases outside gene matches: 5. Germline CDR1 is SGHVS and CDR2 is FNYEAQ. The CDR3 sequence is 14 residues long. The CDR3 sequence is CASSSTGVGNTIYF. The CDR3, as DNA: TGTGCCAGCAGTTCGACAGGGGTAGGAAACACCATATATTTT.

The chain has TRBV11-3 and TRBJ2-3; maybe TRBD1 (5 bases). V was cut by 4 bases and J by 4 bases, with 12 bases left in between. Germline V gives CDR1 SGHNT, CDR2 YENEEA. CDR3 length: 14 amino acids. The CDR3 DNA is TGTGCCAGCAGCTCAGACACAGGAGCAGATACGCAGTATTTT. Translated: CASSSDTGADTQYF.

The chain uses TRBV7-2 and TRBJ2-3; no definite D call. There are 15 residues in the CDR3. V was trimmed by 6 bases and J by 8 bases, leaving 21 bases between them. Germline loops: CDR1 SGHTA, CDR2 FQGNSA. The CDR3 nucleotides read TGTGCCAGCAGGGAATCGGGCCGTCCCGGCGGTACGCAGTATTTT. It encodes CASRESGRPGGTQYF.

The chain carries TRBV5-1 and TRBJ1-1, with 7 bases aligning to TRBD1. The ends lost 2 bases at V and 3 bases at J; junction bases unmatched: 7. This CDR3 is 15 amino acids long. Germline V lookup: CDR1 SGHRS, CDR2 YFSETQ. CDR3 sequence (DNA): TGCGCCAGCAGCTTCACAGGGGCCAGGGACACTGAAGCTTTCTTT. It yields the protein CASSFTGARDTEAFF.